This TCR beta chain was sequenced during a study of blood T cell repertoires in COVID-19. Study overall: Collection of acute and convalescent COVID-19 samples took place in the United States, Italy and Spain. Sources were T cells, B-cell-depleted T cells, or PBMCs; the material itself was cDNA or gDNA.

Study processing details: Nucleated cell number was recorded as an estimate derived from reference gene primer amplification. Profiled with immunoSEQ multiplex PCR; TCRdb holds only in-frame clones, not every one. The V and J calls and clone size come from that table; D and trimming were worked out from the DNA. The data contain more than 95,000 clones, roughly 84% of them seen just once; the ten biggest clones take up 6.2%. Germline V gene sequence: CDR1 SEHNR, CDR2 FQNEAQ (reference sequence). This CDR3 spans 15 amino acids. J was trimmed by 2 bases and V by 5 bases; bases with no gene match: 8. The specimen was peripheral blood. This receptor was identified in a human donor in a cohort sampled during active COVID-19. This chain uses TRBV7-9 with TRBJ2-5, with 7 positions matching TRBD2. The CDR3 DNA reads TGTGCCAGCAGCGACCCCAGCGGGGCGCAAGAGACCCAGTACTTC. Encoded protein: CASSDPSGAQETQYF. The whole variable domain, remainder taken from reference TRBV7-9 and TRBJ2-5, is DTGVSQNPRHKITKRGQNVTFRCDPISEHNRLYWYRQTLGQGPEFLTYFQNEAQLEKSRLLSDRFSAERPKGSFSTLEIQRTEQGDSAMYLCASSDPSGAQETQYFGPGTRLLVL.